This T cell receptor beta chain was profiled in a study of T-cell memory formation after mild COVID-19. Looking at the study overall: There were largely donor-specific TCR clusters. Findings of the study overall: A subset of responding clones appeared in pre-infection memory, suggesting cross-reactive memory joined. CD8+ contracting clones occupied EMRA, while CD4+ ones occupied mainly CM and EM.

TCRdb reprocessed the 5' RACE reads via MiXCR and lists one record per CDR3 protein. The table records 250,000 or so distinct CDR3 sequences, 8.5% to 9.5% of them present only once. This CDR3 has 13 amino acids. V was pared by 5 bases and J by 9 bases, with 14 bases between. The germline V gene encodes CDR1 SEHNR and CDR2 FQNEAQ (reference sequence). Notes on this clonotype: Its antigen is unknown.

The specimen was PBMCs or a T cell subset sorted from them (not recorded which). This TCR derives from a man between 18 and 29 years old who had mild COVID-19 (a few samples of this study predate the infection). Cell type and time point are not known. This chain joins TRBV7-9 and TRBJ2-1; no clear D. The CDR3 DNA reads TGTGCCAGCAGCACCCATTCCACTGCTGAGCAGTTCTTC. This gives the protein CASSTHSTAEQFF.